There are a few counts of the clone carrying this T cell receptor (beta chain). Its matching antigen is unknown. This sample stems from a study of T cells in Graves' hyperthyroidism and ophthalmopathy. Study-level results: Blood also showed most of the thyroid clonotypes that were expanded above 0.001. Ophthalmopathy cases were set apart from stable hyperthyroidism by a 13 V-J model.

TCR beta CDR3 sequences were amplified from RNA transcripts. The TCR CDR3 first-round RT-PCR relied on the HTBI primer set. TCRdb itself ran the multiplex PCR reads through MiXCR, one entry per CDR3 protein. In the table there are 400,000 to 600,000 distinct CDR3 sequences, about 16% of which are singletons. The PBMCs were sourced from fresh peripheral blood (about 10 ml). Germline CDR1 LGHDT, CDR2 YNNKEL (reference sequence). With V trimmed by 2 bases and J by 9 bases, 19 bases remained unmatched. The CDR3 has 20 amino acids. The clonotype was recovered from a woman in her thirties with Graves' ophthalmopathy. Sequencing was performed on blood. The rearrangement links TRBV3-1 to TRBJ2-1, with 13 bases that match TRBD2. The CDR3 DNA sequence: TGTGCCAGCAGCCAAACCTACAGGGGGCGGGTAGGACTAGCGGGAGTTGAGCAGTTCTTC. The encoded protein is CASSQTYRGRVGLAGVEQFF.